A selection of T cell receptor beta chains follows, all from one sample in a study of OX40 agonist ivuxolimab in advanced cancers. TCRdb's table, derived via immunoSEQ multiplex PCR, lists solely in-frame clones and lacks some. The data contain around 47,000 clones, 80% of them seen just once; the ten biggest clones take up 4% to 5%. The sequences come from CD4+ or CD8+ T cells sorted from blood, collected in a trial of the OX40 agonist ivuxolimab. These receptors were taken from an adult with an advanced solid tumor such as melanoma, head and neck, liver or kidney cancer. CDR3s include the opening cysteine and the closing phenylalanine or tryptophan. A D gene is named only where the DNA matches it firmly. Size is stated for part of the rows, as once, few or many counts, or as a class when the clone is expanded.

d_call clone_size j_call v_call cdr3_nt cdr3_aa
TRBD2 - TRBJ2-1 TRBV30 TGTGCCTGGAGTGTACCTCTTAGCGGGGGGGCCCATGAGCAGTTCTTC CAWSVPLSGGAHEQFF
TRBD1 - TRBJ2-1 TRBV7-2 TGTGCCAGCAGCCCCGACAGGGCGTCCGCATACAATGAGCAGTTCTTC CASSPDRASAYNEQFF
TRBD1 few TRBJ1-2 TRBV6-5 TGTGCCAGCAGTTCACCGGGACAGGGCTTGGCTGGCTACACCTTC CASSSPGQGLAGYTF
- - TRBJ2-7 TRBV7-8 TGTGCCAGCAGCTTAGGTAACGAGCAGTACTTC CASSLGNEQYF
- few TRBJ1-1 TRBV9 TGTGCCAGCAGCGTAGCTACGGGCCCAGGGTCTGAAGCTTTCTTT CASSVATGPGSEAFF
- - TRBJ2-1 TRBV5-1 TGCGCCAGCAGCTCGAAGGTTGGGTCCTACAATGAGCAGTTCTTC CASSSKVGSYNEQFF
- - TRBJ2-1 TRBV15 TGTGCCACCAGCAGGGAGAACGCCGGGGAGCAGTTCTTC CATSRENAGEQFF
TRBD1 few TRBJ1-2 TRBV5-4 TGTGCCAGCAGGCACGGGACAGCTTATGGCTACACCTTC CASRHGTAYGYTF
- - TRBJ2-2 TRBV5-8 TGTGCCAGCAGCTTGAAACGGGGCCGGACCGGGGAGCTGTTTTTT CASSLKRGRTGELFF
TRBD1 - TRBJ1-2 TRBV5-4 TGTGCCAGCAGCCGGGGACAGACTAACTATGGCTACACCTTC CASSRGQTNYGYTF
TRBD1 - TRBJ1-5 TRBV19 TGTGCCAGTAGTATTGGGGAGACAGGGTTCTATCAGCCCCAGCATTTT CASSIGETGFYQPQHF
- - TRBJ2-7 TRBV6-6 TGTGCCAGCAGTGACGGGGGAGGAATCTACGAGCAGTACTTC CASSDGGGIYEQYF
TRBD1 - TRBJ1-2 TRBV7-2 TGTGCCAGCAGCTTGGGGGGGACAGGGTCGACAGGCTACACCTTC CASSLGGTGSTGYTF
- - TRBJ1-2 TRBV4-3 TGCGCCAGCAGCACACGCGTTGATGCTAACTATGGCTACACCTTC CASSTRVDANYGYTF
- - TRBJ2-1 TRBV6-1 TGTGCCAGCAGCAGCGGGCAGTCCCAGTTCTTC CASSSGQSQFF
TRBD2 few TRBJ2-3 TRBV4-1 TGCGCCAGCAGCCTGCGGATCGACGGGGGGGGAAAGACGCAGTATTTT CASSLRIDGGGKTQYF
- - TRBJ2-7 TRBV30 TGTGCCTGGAGCCACAACTCCTACGAGCAGTACTTC CAWSHNSYEQYF
- - TRBJ1-4 TRBV5-8 TGTGCCAGCAGCTTGGCTGGGTCGGAGATAAAACTGTTTTTT CASSLAGSEIKLFF
TRBD1 - TRBJ1-2 TRBV6-5 TGTGCCAGCAGTCGACAGGGTACTGGCTACACCTTC CASSRQGTGYTF
- once TRBJ1-2 TRBV6-1 TGTGCCAGCAGTTCCCTTCCTACAGAGCACTACACCTTC CASSSLPTEHYTF
- - TRBJ2-7 TRBV7-2 TGTGCCAGCAGCTATGGGGAGAGAATCCGGTACGAGCAGTACTTC CASSYGERIRYEQYF
- once TRBJ1-2 TRBV18 TGTGCCAGCTCCCCGGGACGGGAATATGGATATGGCTACACCTTC CASSPGREYGYGYTF
- - TRBJ2-6 TRBV5-8 TGTGCCAGCAGCTTGGTTGGGCTCTCGGCTGGGGCCAACGTCCTGACTTTC CASSLVGLSAGANVLTF
- - TRBJ1-3 TRBV11-3 TGTGCCAGCAGCTCGGTGGCCGGAAACACCATATATTTT CASSSVAGNTIYF
- - TRBJ2-7 TRBV6-1 TGTGCCAGCAGCGAAGGTGGCATACCCGAGCAGTACTTC CASSEGGIPEQYF
- - TRBJ2-2 TRBV5-1 TGCGCCAGCAGGGTTAGCGGAGGGAACACCGGGGAGCTGTTTTTT CASRVSGGNTGELFF
TRBD1 - TRBJ1-2 TRBV29-1 TGCAGCGTTGATAGGGACAGGATTGGCTACACCTTC CSVDRDRIGYTF
TRBD2 - TRBJ2-7 TRBV2 TGTGCCAGCAGTATCGAGCGGGGCTCCTACGAGCAGTACTTC CASSIERGSYEQYF
- - TRBJ1-1 TRBV5-1 TGCGCCAGCAGCTTGGAGGCAGGGAACACTGAAGCTTTCTTT CASSLEAGNTEAFF
- - TRBJ1-5 TRBV2 TGTGCCAGCAGTGAAGGGACACCCCTTGGGCGTCAGCCCCAGCATTTT CASSEGTPLGRQPQHF
- - TRBJ2-2 TRBV7-2 TGTGCCAGCAGCTTAACTAGCCCATTGGGGGAGCTGTTTTTT CASSLTSPLGELFF
- - TRBJ2-2 TRBV12-5 TGTGCTAGTGGTTTGCTTTCGGGTTCCGGGGAGCTGTTTTTT CASGLLSGSGELFF
TRBD1 - TRBJ2-7 TRBV28 TGTGCCAGCAGTTCCGCAGGACAGGGGATCTCCTACGAGCAGTACTTC CASSSAGQGISYEQYF
- - TRBJ1-1 TRBV28 TGTGCCAGCAGTTCGTACAGGAGTGAAGCTTTCTTT CASSSYRSEAFF
- - TRBJ1-2 TRBV7-2 TGTGCCAGCAGCCACCCCGGGGATGGCTACACCTTC CASSHPGDGYTF
- - TRBJ2-1 TRBV6-5 TGTGCCAGCAGTTACGAGGGGAGGTCCTACAATGAGCAGTTCTTC CASSYEGRSYNEQFF
- - TRBJ2-7 TRBV10-3 TGTGCCATCAGTGTAAATCTATACGAGCAGTACTTC CAISVNLYEQYF
- once TRBJ1-1 TRBV7-8 TGTGCCAGCAGCTTAGATGAAGCATTGAACACTGAAGCTTTCTTT CASSLDEALNTEAFF
TRBD1 - TRBJ2-1 TRBV7-2 TGTGCCAGCAGCTTAGCCCGACAGGGGGCTGGAAATGAGCAGTTCTTC CASSLARQGAGNEQFF
- - TRBJ1-2 TRBV30 TGTGCCTGGAGTCCCTGGCGGGCCCTTAACAACTATGGCTACACCTTC CAWSPWRALNNYGYTF
- - TRBJ2-5 TRBV2 TGTGCCAGCAGGGAAGAGGAGACCCAGTACTTC CASREEETQYF
- few TRBJ1-5 TRBV2 TGTGCCAGCACCGGGGTCTTGTATCAGCCCCAGCATTTT CASTGVLYQPQHF
- - TRBJ2-1 TRBV11-3 TGTGCCAGCAGCTTAAGGGAAAGGGATGAGCAGTTCTTC CASSLRERDEQFF
- - TRBJ1-2 TRBV2 TGTGCCAGCAGTCCGGACGGAAACTATGGCTACACCTTC CASSPDGNYGYTF
TRBD1 once TRBJ1-1 TRBV7-8 TGTGCCAGCAGCAAACAGGGGGCGCGGGACACTGAAGCTTTCTTT CASSKQGARDTEAFF
TRBD2 - TRBJ2-5 TRBV11-2 TGTGCCAGCAGCTTAGGGGGGGGAGGAGAGACCCAGTACTTC CASSLGGGGETQYF
- - TRBJ2-7 TRBV7-2 TGTGCCAGCAGCCCCGGGACTCAGTACCCCCGCGAGCAGTACTTC CASSPGTQYPREQYF
- - TRBJ2-7 TRBV30 TGTGCCTGGGAAAAAGCGGCGGGGACCTACGAGCAGTACTTC CAWEKAAGTYEQYF
- - TRBJ2-3 TRBV11-1 TGTGCCAGCAGCAAAACGAGGCTGAGGGCCAGCACAGATACGCAGTATTTT CASSKTRLRASTDTQYF
- - TRBJ2-4 TRBV12-5 TGTGCTAGTGGTTTGGTACAGGTGGCAGCACTAGCCAAAAACATTCAGTACTTC CASGLVQVAALAKNIQYF
TRBD2 - TRBJ2-3 TRBV7-2 TGTGCCAGCAGCTTACAGTGGGGAGGGACGCATACGCAGTATTTT CASSLQWGGTHTQYF
- - TRBJ2-1 TRBV2 TGTGCCAGCAGTGAAAAAACAGGGCTGGAGCAGTTCTTC CASSEKTGLEQFF
TRBD1 - TRBJ1-2 TRBV6-5 TGTGCCAGCCTCCGGGGGACAGGCGCTAACTATGGCTACACCTTC CASLRGTGANYGYTF
- - TRBJ2-3 TRBV5-1 TGCGCCAGCAGCTTGGGGGTAACGTCCAGCACAGATACGCAGTATTTT CASSLGVTSSTDTQYF
- once TRBJ2-7 TRBV11-2 TGTGCCAGCAGCTTAGAGGTGGGCTACGAGCAGTACTTC CASSLEVGYEQYF
- - TRBJ1-1 TRBV11-1 TGTGCCAGCAGCCCTGCCCGTGACAGCAAGAACACTGAAGCTTTCTTT CASSPARDSKNTEAFF
TRBD1 - TRBJ2-1 TRBV7-9 TGTGCCAGCAGCGCCGACAGGGGGATCTTAAATGAGCAGTTCTTC CASSADRGILNEQFF
- - TRBJ1-1 TRBV13 TGTGCCAGCAGCTTATATTCCAGGGGCGAAGCTTTCTTT CASSLYSRGEAFF
- - TRBJ2-3 TRBV5-4 TGTGCCAGCAGCACGGGGGGCTTGGGAAAGGAGTATTTT CASSTGGLGKEYF